This T cell receptor beta chain was retrieved from a study of regulatory T cells in long-lasting Graves disease. V dropped 4 bases and J dropped 5; count of bases not matched to a gene: 8. This CDR3 comprises 15 residues. CDR1 SGHAT and CDR2 FQDESV come from the germline V gene (reference sequence). This clonotype was observed many times. CDR3 regions were amplified by Arm-PCR using iRepertoire HTBI primers to build TCR beta libraries. MiXCR was run by TCRdb on the multiplex PCR reads, yielding one entry per CDR3 protein. The sample includes 350,000 to 450,000 distinct CDR3 sequences, under 25% of them seen just once. Time point defined: persistent/refractory GD, antithyroid drugs over 5 years with positive TRAb. Following extraction of RNA from PBMCs, that RNA was used to make the TCR library.

The chain couples TRBV11-1 to TRBJ2-7, with 10 bases identical to TRBD2. The sample here was peripheral blood mononuclear cells (PBMCs), taken when the disease was refractory, from a patient treated with antithyroid drugs. The sequence derives from a female donor with Graves disease. For the CDR3, the DNA is TGTGCCAGCAGCTCTCTAGCGGGAGATCATCACGAGCAGTACTTC. Translation gives CASSSLAGDHHEQYF.